The rows below give T cell receptor beta chains drawn from one sample of a study of blood T cell repertoires in COVID-19. The method was immunoSEQ multiplex PCR; TCRdb's version includes in-frame clones alone and lacks a portion of them. Seen here are some 100,000 clones, about four fifths observed once, and the top ten hold about 10%. The sequencing input was peripheral blood. The receptors originated from a human donor in a cohort sampled during active COVID-19. Each CDR3 is given with its conserved first and last residue. Each record gives: clone size, J gene, D gene, V gene, CDR3 DNA, CDR3 protein. A D gene is named only where the DNA matches it firmly. A clone size is listed for some rows: how often the clone was seen (once, few, many), or a class if it is expanded.

clone_size: -; j_call: TRBJ1-2; d_call: -; v_call: TRBV7-9; cdr3_nt: TGTGCCAGCGATTCGGGGACTAACTATGGCTACACCTTC; cdr3_aa: CASDSGTNYGYTF
clone_size: -; j_call: TRBJ2-5; d_call: -; v_call: TRBV18; cdr3_nt: TGTGCCAGCTCAAGGGGGAAGCAAGAGACCCAGTACTTC; cdr3_aa: CASSRGKQETQYF
clone_size: -; j_call: TRBJ2-1; d_call: TRBD1; v_call: TRBV7-6; cdr3_nt: TGTGCCAGCAGCTCGTCGGGACAGGGAGTAAATGAGCAGTTCTTC; cdr3_aa: CASSSSGQGVNEQFF
clone_size: once; j_call: TRBJ1-6; d_call: -; v_call: TRBV12-3/TRBV12-4; cdr3_nt: TGTGCCAGCAGTTTGGGCGGGATATCACCCCTCCACTTT; cdr3_aa: CASSLGGISPLHF
clone_size: -; j_call: TRBJ2-7; d_call: TRBD2; v_call: TRBV11-2; cdr3_nt: TGTGCCAGCAGCTTAGATCAGGGAGGGCGCGAGCAGTACTTC; cdr3_aa: CASSLDQGGREQYF
clone_size: -; j_call: TRBJ2-7; d_call: TRBD1; v_call: TRBV12-5; cdr3_nt: TGTGCTAGTGGTTGGAAGACAGGGTTCTACGAGCAGTACTTC; cdr3_aa: CASGWKTGFYEQYF
clone_size: -; j_call: TRBJ2-3; d_call: -; v_call: TRBV19; cdr3_nt: TGTGCCAGCGGGACACTACAGAGCACAGATACGCAGTATTTT; cdr3_aa: CASGTLQSTDTQYF
clone_size: -; j_call: TRBJ2-7; d_call: TRBD1; v_call: TRBV11-2; cdr3_nt: TGTGCCAGCAGCTGGGGACAGGGGGCTGGGGAGCAGTACTTC; cdr3_aa: CASSWGQGAGEQYF
clone_size: -; j_call: TRBJ2-2; d_call: TRBD2; v_call: TRBV5-1; cdr3_nt: TGCGCCAGCAGCCCCCGGACTAGCGGAACCACCGGGGAGCTGTTTTTT; cdr3_aa: CASSPRTSGTTGELFF
clone_size: -; j_call: TRBJ2-7; d_call: -; v_call: TRBV19; cdr3_nt: TGTGCCAGTAGTGGCCCGACGACAGGTCGTCTCTACGAGCAGTACTTC; cdr3_aa: CASSGPTTGRLYEQYF
clone_size: -; j_call: TRBJ1-2; d_call: TRBD1; v_call: TRBV28; cdr3_nt: TGTGCCAGCAGAAGACCGGGACAGTCTAACTATGGCTACACCTTC; cdr3_aa: CASRRPGQSNYGYTF
clone_size: -; j_call: TRBJ2-5; d_call: TRBD1; v_call: TRBV7-3; cdr3_nt: TGTGCCAGCAGCTCGACAGGGACGCGGGAGACCCAGTACTTC; cdr3_aa: CASSSTGTRETQYF
clone_size: -; j_call: TRBJ1-1; d_call: -; v_call: TRBV5-4; cdr3_nt: TGTGCCAGCAGCTTCCGCAGGAACACTGAAGCTTTCTTT; cdr3_aa: CASSFRRNTEAFF
clone_size: -; j_call: TRBJ2-7; d_call: TRBD2; v_call: TRBV11-2; cdr3_nt: TGTGCCAGCAGCTTAGGGCGGGAGGGCCCCTACGAGCAGTACTTC; cdr3_aa: CASSLGREGPYEQYF
clone_size: -; j_call: TRBJ2-7; d_call: -; v_call: TRBV4-1; cdr3_nt: TGCGCCAGCAGCCAATCCGCGGGACAGCCTTCCTACGAGCAGTACTTC; cdr3_aa: CASSQSAGQPSYEQYF
clone_size: -; j_call: TRBJ2-5; d_call: -; v_call: TRBV2; cdr3_nt: TGTGCCAGCGAGGGGGGGGATAGAGAGACCCAGTACTTC; cdr3_aa: CASEGGDRETQYF
clone_size: -; j_call: TRBJ2-1; d_call: TRBD2; v_call: TRBV7-3; cdr3_nt: TGTGCCAGCAGCTTAACGGGGCTAGCGGGACCTGAGCAGTTCTTC; cdr3_aa: CASSLTGLAGPEQFF
clone_size: once; j_call: TRBJ1-1; d_call: -; v_call: TRBV14; cdr3_nt: TGTGCCAGCACCCTCGCGGTGAACACTGAAGCTTTCTTT; cdr3_aa: CASTLAVNTEAFF
clone_size: -; j_call: TRBJ2-7; d_call: TRBD2; v_call: TRBV9; cdr3_nt: TGTGCCAGCAGCCCTGGGACTAGCGGCGAGCAGTACTTC; cdr3_aa: CASSPGTSGEQYF
clone_size: -; j_call: TRBJ2-1; d_call: TRBD2; v_call: TRBV29-1; cdr3_nt: TGCAGCGTATCGGGCGGGGGGTTAAACAATGAGCAGTTCTTC; cdr3_aa: CSVSGGGLNNEQFF
clone_size: -; j_call: TRBJ1-3; d_call: TRBD1; v_call: TRBV7-2; cdr3_nt: TGTGCCAGCAGCCCAGACAGGGACCCCTCTGGAAACACCATATATTTT; cdr3_aa: CASSPDRDPSGNTIYF
clone_size: few; j_call: TRBJ2-7; d_call: TRBD1; v_call: TRBV7-9; cdr3_nt: TGTGCCAGCAGCTTGGGACAGATAAACTACGAGCAGTACTTC; cdr3_aa: CASSLGQINYEQYF
clone_size: -; j_call: TRBJ1-5; d_call: -; v_call: TRBV6-5; cdr3_nt: TGTGCCAGCAGAGCCAGTCGGGGGGTCAATCAGCCCCAGCATTTT; cdr3_aa: CASRASRGVNQPQHF
clone_size: -; j_call: TRBJ1-6; d_call: -; v_call: TRBV11-1; cdr3_nt: TGTGCCAGCAGCGACGACAGACCTAATTCACCCCTCCACTTT; cdr3_aa: CASSDDRPNSPLHF
clone_size: -; j_call: TRBJ2-2; d_call: TRBD1; v_call: TRBV28; cdr3_nt: TGTGCCAGCAGCCCTCCCCGGACAGGGAGGAAGACCGGGGAGCTGTTTTTT; cdr3_aa: CASSPPRTGRKTGELFF
clone_size: -; j_call: TRBJ1-5; d_call: -; v_call: TRBV30; cdr3_nt: TGTGCCTGGGGGCAGGATTATCAGCCCCAGCATTTT; cdr3_aa: CAWGQDYQPQHF
clone_size: few; j_call: TRBJ1-1; d_call: -; v_call: TRBV14; cdr3_nt: TGTGCCAGCAGCCTCCCGGGACAGAACACTGAAGCTTTCTTT; cdr3_aa: CASSLPGQNTEAFF
clone_size: -; j_call: TRBJ1-2; d_call: -; v_call: TRBV5-1; cdr3_nt: TGCGCCAGCAGCTATTCCGGGGGGCTGGGCTATGGCTACACCTTC; cdr3_aa: CASSYSGGLGYGYTF
clone_size: -; j_call: TRBJ2-7; d_call: -; v_call: TRBV5-6; cdr3_nt: TGTGCCAGCAGCTTCCCCTCGACAGGATCGAACGAGCAGTACTTC; cdr3_aa: CASSFPSTGSNEQYF